The clone carrying this T cell receptor (beta chain) was picked up many times. Antigen specificity is unknown. The V end lost 5 bases, the J end lost 4 bases, and 18 bases lay between the germline ends. Germline loops: CDR1 MNHEY, CDR2 SVGAGI. The CDR3 spans 15 residues. This entry is derived from a study of breast tumors, draining lymph nodes, adjacent tissues. General study results and limits: Compared with basal-like, luminal-like tumors shared significantly more repertoire with nontumor tissue.

TCRdb re-analysed the multiplex PCR reads in MiXCR, keeping a single row per CDR3 protein. The sample includes about 230,000 distinct CDR3 sequences, about a third of them seen just once. The lymph nodes were axillary draining lymph nodes from breast cancer patients. This receptor was taken from a female donor with breast cancer. Some clones in this sample may be carry-over from other donors' samples. The sequencing input was axillary lymph node tissue. The V gene is TRBV6-5, the J gene TRBJ2-7; tentative D call: TRBD1 (6 bases). The CDR3 region is CASSAPDRWKYEQYF. The CDR3 DNA reads TGTGCCAGCAGTGCCCCGGACAGATGGAAATACGAGCAGTACTTC.